This T cell receptor (beta chain) comes out of a study of T cells in Graves' hyperthyroidism and ophthalmopathy. Amplified regions were TCR beta CDR3 sequences from RNA transcripts. A set of HTBI primers served as the primers for a first-round RT-PCR of the TCR CDR3. TCRdb re-called the multiplex PCR reads through MiXCR, storing one row per CDR3 protein. The top ten clones hold 6.5% to 8% of a sample with a few hundred thousand distinct CDR3 sequences, around 14% of them seen once. Diagnosis of hyperthyroidism was new in patients aged 18 to 65, and its duration was under 2 months. The V segment lost 5 bases and the J segment 2 bases; nucleotides outside the gene matches: 11. The CDR3 length is 17 residues. Germline V lookup: CDR1 MNHNS, CDR2 SASEGT. This clonotype was seen ten or more times.

Source material: blood. The chain recombines TRBV6-1 with TRBJ2-3; 9 bases are a match to TRBD1. The TCR originated in a woman aged 25 to 45 with Graves' hyperthyroidism. As DNA, the CDR3 is TGTGCCAGCAGTCCCCCGTTAGACAGGGGGTTCACAGATACGCAGTATTTT. This codes for CASSPPLDRGFTDTQYF.